This T cell receptor (beta chain) stems from a study of T cells in Graves' hyperthyroidism and ophthalmopathy. V gave up 5 bases and J gave up 8 bases, with 10 bases separating them. CDR3 length: 11 amino acids. Germline V CDR1 and CDR2: SGHAT, FQNNGV. Using RNA transcripts as the source, TCR beta CDR3 regions were amplified. The TCR CDR3 was amplified in a first-round RT-PCR using the HTBI primer set. From the multiplex PCR reads, TCRdb called clonotypes with MiXCR, one entry per CDR3 protein. The repertoire holds hundreds of thousands of distinct CDR3 sequences, with approximately 40% as singletons.

V and J are TRBV11-2 and TRBJ2-7, with D tentatively TRBD1 (6 bases). The specimen sequenced was blood. This receptor was taken from a man between 18 and 35 years old with Graves' hyperthyroidism. The CDR3 DNA reads TGTGCCAGCAGCGCAGGGGATCAGCAGTACTTC. Protein product: CASSAGDQQYF.